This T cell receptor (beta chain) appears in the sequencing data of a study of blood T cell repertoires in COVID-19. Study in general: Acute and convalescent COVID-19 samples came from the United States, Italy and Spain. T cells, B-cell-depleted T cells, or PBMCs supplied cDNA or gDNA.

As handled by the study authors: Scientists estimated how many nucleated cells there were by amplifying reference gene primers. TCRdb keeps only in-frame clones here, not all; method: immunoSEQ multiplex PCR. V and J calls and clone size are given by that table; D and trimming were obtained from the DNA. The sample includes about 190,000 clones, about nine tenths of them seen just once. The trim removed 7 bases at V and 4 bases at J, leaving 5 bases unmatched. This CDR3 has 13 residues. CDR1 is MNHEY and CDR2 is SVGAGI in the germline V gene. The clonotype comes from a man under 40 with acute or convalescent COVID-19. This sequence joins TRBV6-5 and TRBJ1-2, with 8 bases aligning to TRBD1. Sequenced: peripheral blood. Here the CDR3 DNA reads TGTGCCAGCATAACAGGGGGATTCTATGGCTACACCTTC. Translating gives CASITGGFYGYTF.